The 15 T cell receptor beta chains presented below share a single source sample, sequenced in a study of metastatic and nonmetastatic thyroid tumors. Using MiXCR, TCRdb re-called clones from the PCR reads. The data contain about 40,000 clones, 11% of them singletons. Patients underwent thyroid surgery, and none had received any treatment before it. Specimen: blood. These receptors were obtained from a female donor with papillary thyroid cancer or a benign thyroid nodule (not recorded which). Some clones in this sample may be carry-over from other donors' samples.

The chain employs TRBV3-1 and TRBJ2-1; D gene ambiguous. Germline loops: CDR1 LGHDT, CDR2 YNNKEL (reference sequence). The length of the CDR3 is 11 residues. Trimming left V 6 bases short and J 4 bases short, with 4 bases between. CDR3 DNA: TGTGCCAGCAGGGGATACAATGAGCAGTTCTTC. Its protein product is CASRGYNEQFF.

This clone was seen repeatedly, ten times or more. This rearrangement joins TRBV6-5 to TRBJ2-7, with D perhaps TRBD1 (5 bases). V was trimmed by 2 bases and J by 5 bases, leaving 13 bases between them. The CDR3 is made up of 14 amino acids. Germline loops: CDR1 MNHEY, CDR2 SVGAGI. The CDR3 DNA reads as TGTGCCAGCAGTTACGATGGGGCTCGCGACGAGCAGTACTTC. The encoded protein is CASSYDGARDEQYF.

This clone was counted a few times. This could be a read error, since a much larger clone is one nucleotide away. The chain links TRBV19 to TRBJ1-6; D remains unclear. In germline, CDR1 is LNHDA, CDR2 SQIVND (reference sequence). V lost 6 bases and J 18 bases, leaving 27 bases between the germline ends. The CDR3 spans 15 residues. CDR3 DNA: TGTGCCAGTAGCCGCAGCGCGTATACGAGGGCCCCGGGCCACTTT. This encodes CASSRSAYTRAPGHF.

This clone appeared many times. The chain combines TRBV12-3 or TRBV12-4 with TRBJ2-4, with 10 bases fitting TRBD1. The CDR3 totals 14 residues. With V trimmed by 5 bases and J by 4 bases, 2 bases remained unmatched. CDR3 nucleotides: TGTGCCAGCAGTACGGGACAGGGGAAAAACATTCAGTACTTC. It codes for CASSTGQGKNIQYF.

This clone was counted ten times or more. The chain is built from TRBV24-1 and TRBJ2-7; TRBD1 agrees at 10 bases. J gave up 5 bases and V 3 bases, and 9 bases lay outside the gene matches. Germline CDR1 reads KGHDR; CDR2 reads SFDVKD. This CDR3 has 16 amino acids. CDR3 region: CATSDPSTGGLNEQYF. CDR3 in DNA: TGTGCCACCAGTGATCCATCGACAGGGGGCCTGAACGAGCAGTACTTC.

This clone was picked up many times. The V call is TRBV15, the J call TRBJ1-3, with D unresolved. The ends were cut back, 0 bases at V and 2 bases at J, with 8 bases in the middle. Per the germline V gene, CDR1 is LNHNV and CDR2 is YYDKDF (reference sequence). The CDR3 runs 15 residues. The CDR3 nucleotides are TGTGCCACCAGCAGAGATCTGAATCCTGGAAACACCATATATTTT. It encodes CATSRDLNPGNTIYF. Supplemented by reference TRBV15 and TRBJ1-3, the full variable domain reads DAMVIQNPRYQVTQFGKPVTLSCSQTLNHNVMYWYQQKSSQAPKLLFHYYDKDFNNEADTPDNFQSRRPNTSFCFLDIRSPGLGDTAMYLCATSRDLNPGNTIYFGEGSWLTVV.

This clone was recorded at least ten times. The sample has other DNA sequences that encode this CDR3 too. The chain carries TRBV7-2 and TRBJ1-2; 9 bases are a match to TRBD1. The CDR3 has 16 amino acids. V gave up 0 bases and J gave up 8 bases; unmatched junction bases: 10. The germline gives CDR1 SGHTA, CDR2 FQGNSA. The CDR3 DNA reads TGTGCCAGCAGCTTAGCGTTGTCGGGACAGGGATACGGCTACACCTTC. This gives the protein CASSLALSGQGYGYTF.

This clone appeared many times. Written as DNA, the CDR3 is TGTGCCTGGAGACCTCAGACCTCGGAGACCCAGTACTTC. Residues: CAWRPQTSETQYF. The V gene is TRBV30, the J gene TRBJ2-5; no firm D call. There are 13 residues in the CDR3. Germline V lookup: CDR1 GTSNPN, CDR2 SVGIG (reference sequence). V was trimmed by 3 bases and J by 5 bases, leaving 13 bases between them.

This clone showed up just a few times. A junction end diverges from the germline sequence, so it may reflect a read error. The chain employs TRBV6-1 and TRBJ2-7; weak D call: TRBD1 (8 bases). Germline CDR1 reads MNHNS; CDR2 reads SASEGT. This CDR3 contains 15 residues. CDR3 DNA: TGTGCCAGCAAAACCGGGGGGACAGGCGCCTGGGAGCAGCACTTC. It specifies CASKTGGTGAWEQHF.

This clone was detected many times. This rearrangement joins TRBV7-9 to TRBJ2-7; 8 bases match TRBD1. Trimming removed 4 bases from V and 1 base from J; junction bases left unmatched: 9. This CDR3 comprises 16 residues. CDR1 SEHNR and CDR2 FQNEAQ come from the germline V gene (reference sequence). DNA of the CDR3: TGTGCCAGCAGCTCCCCGACAACAGGGGGTTCCTACGAGCAGTACTTC. It yields the protein CASSSPTTGGSYEQYF.

This clone has at least ten counts. V usage is TRBV30 and J usage is TRBJ2-3, with 7 bases identical to TRBD2. This CDR3 contains 13 residues. Trimming at V came to 4 bases and at J to 2 bases, leaving 3 bases not matched to a gene. The germline V gene encodes CDR1 GTSNPN and CDR2 SVGIG (reference sequence). As DNA, the CDR3 is TGTGCCTGGAAACGACTAGCCACAGATACGCAGTATTTT. This gives the protein CAWKRLATDTQYF.

Turning to this clone: Mismatch with germline at one junction end may stem from a read error. This chain links TRBV9 with TRBJ2-2; TRBD2 might be the D (5 bases). This CDR3 has 13 amino acids. Germline loops: CDR1 SGDLS, CDR2 YYNGEE. CDR3 amino acids: CASGGPNTGEPFF. The CDR3 DNA sequence: TGTGCCAGCGGTGGCCCGAACACCGGGGAGCCGTTTTTT. The full variable domain, in which reference TRBV9 and TRBJ2-2 provide the parts outside the CDR3, is DSGVTQTPKHLITATGQRVTLRCSPRSGDLSVYWYQQSLDQGLQFLIQYYNGEERAKGNILERFSAQQFPDLHSELNLSSLELGDSALYFCASGGPNTGEPFFGEGSRLTVL.

This clone was picked up many times. The rearrangement joins TRBV29-1 to TRBJ1-4, with D unclear. Germline CDR1 and CDR2: SQVTM and ANQGSEA. Trimming pared 6 bases from V and 7 bases from J, leaving 18 bases between. The CDR3 spans 14 residues. The CDR3 sequence: CSVARTYESEKLFF. Written as DNA, the CDR3 is TGCAGCGTCGCCCGGACTTATGAGAGTGAAAAACTGTTTTTT. Based on the CDR3 plus reference TRBV29-1 and TRBJ1-4, the full variable domain is SAVISQKPSRDICQRGTSLTIQCQVDSQVTMMFWYRQQPGQSLTLIATANQGSEATYESGFVIDKFPISRPNLTFSTLTVSNMSPEDSSIYLCSVARTYESEKLFFGSGTQLSVL.

This clone was counted ten times or more. The chain links TRBV20-1 to TRBJ1-3, with D uncertain. Germline V gene data show CDR1 as DFQATT and CDR2 as SNEGSKA (reference sequence). This CDR3 contains 13 residues. V was pared by 7 bases and J by 4 bases, with 14 bases between. CDR3 in amino acids: CSVKMPGGNTIYF. The CDR3 region has the DNA TGCAGTGTTAAGATGCCGGGGGGAAACACCATATATTTT.

The rearrangement uses TRBV11-2 and TRBJ1-3; 9 bases map to TRBD1. CDR3 length equals 17 residues. Germline loops: CDR1 SGHAT, CDR2 FQNNGV. Trimming removed 5 bases from V and 0 bases from J; junction bases left unmatched: 8. The CDR3 is CASSERPGQGSGNTIYF. CDR3 sequence (DNA): TGTGCCAGCAGCGAACGACCGGGACAGGGCTCTGGAAACACCATATATTTT.